Listed below are T cell receptor beta chains from one sample, sequenced in a study of cytomegalovirus exposure and HLA in healthy donors. Sequencing used immunoSEQ multiplex PCR; TCRdb keeps in-frame clones, though not all of them. The profile shows 150,000 or so clones, nearly 80% of them singletons. The sample was PBMCs. These receptor sequences come from a man aged 35-49 years in good health and CMV-seropositive. Both conserved end residues are part of each CDR3. The D gene is left open where the match is weak. Rows give clone size only sometimes, using once, few, many, or a class for an expanded clone.

cdr3_aa	cdr3_nt	clone_size	j_call	v_call	d_call
CASSSPGQGSTGELFF	TGCGCCAGCAGTTCTCCGGGACAGGGAAGCACCGGGGAGCTGTTTTTT	-	TRBJ2-2	TRBV5-1	TRBD1
CSSSSVKRLFQETQYF	TGTTCCAGCAGCTCAGTTAAACGACTGTTCCAAGAGACCCAGTACTTC	once	TRBJ2-5	TRBV7-9	-
CASSLVGGLNTGELFF	TGTGCCAGCAGCTTAGTAGGGGGCTTGAACACCGGGGAGCTGTTTTTT	-	TRBJ2-2	TRBV7-8	TRBD1
CASFRGLNSPLHF	TGTGCCAGCTTCAGGGGGCTAAATTCACCCCTCCACTTT	-	TRBJ1-6	TRBV2	TRBD1
CSALYERAFF	TGCAGCGCCCTTTACGAGAGAGCTTTCTTT	few	TRBJ1-1	TRBV29-1	-
CASSKGQGYDYTF	TGTGCCAGCAGTAAAGGACAGGGGTACGACTACACCTTC	-	TRBJ1-2	TRBV2	TRBD1
CASSSGTGNTGELFF	TGTGCCAGCAGTTCCGGGACAGGGAACACCGGGGAGCTGTTTTTT	-	TRBJ2-2	TRBV5-4	TRBD1
CASSYGPDRASGYTF	TGTGCCAGCAGTTACGGGCCCGACAGAGCCAGTGGCTACACCTTC	-	TRBJ1-2	TRBV6-5	-
CSVDQGKTEAFF	TGCAGCGTTGATCAGGGTAAAACTGAAGCTTTCTTT	-	TRBJ1-1	TRBV29-1	-
CASSLEWVAGHNEQFF	TGTGCCAGCAGCTTAGAGTGGGTAGCGGGGCACAATGAGCAGTTCTTC	-	TRBJ2-1	TRBV7-8	TRBD2
CASSGQVRQPQHF	TGTGCCAGCAGTGGGCAGGTCAGGCAGCCCCAGCATTTT	-	TRBJ1-5	TRBV2	-
CSVAGQIRSEQFF	TGCAGCGTTGCTGGACAAATACGTAGTGAGCAGTTCTTC	-	TRBJ2-1	TRBV29-1	-
CSVERQQGIETQYF	TGCAGCGTCGAGAGGCAGCAGGGCATAGAGACCCAGTACTTC	-	TRBJ2-5	TRBV29-1	-
CASSEGQSYNEQFF	TGCGCCAGCAGCGAGGGACAGTCCTACAATGAGCAGTTCTTC	-	TRBJ2-1	TRBV10-1	TRBD1
CASSSYGYRDYGDEQFF	TGTGCCAGCAGCTCTTATGGGTACCGGGACTACGGGGATGAGCAGTTCTTC	-	TRBJ2-1	TRBV11-2	TRBD2
CASTGPCGHPNSNYGYTF	TGTGCCAGCACCGGGCCTTGTGGACATCCCAACTCTAACTATGGCTACACCTTC	-	TRBJ1-2	TRBV21-1	-
CASSLESRGEQYF	TGTGCCAGCAGCTTGGAGTCGCGGGGCGAGCAGTACTTC	few	TRBJ2-7	TRBV7-6	-
CAGGLEQEQFF	TGTGCCGGGGGACTAGAGCAGGAGCAGTTCTTC	-	TRBJ2-1	TRBV2	TRBD2
CASSLGRTGPFYEQYF	TGCGCCAGCAGCTTGGGCCGGACAGGGCCCTTCTACGAGCAGTACTTC	-	TRBJ2-7	TRBV5-1	TRBD1
CASSLVHGDGYTF	TGTGCCAGCAGCTTAGTACACGGAGATGGCTACACCTTC	-	TRBJ1-2	TRBV7-2	-
CASSPTWQGYGELFF	TGTGCCAGCAGCCCTACGTGGCAGGGGTACGGGGAGCTGTTTTTT	-	TRBJ2-2	TRBV9	-
CSVDQRAGGVTGELFF	TGCAGCGTTGACCAAAGGGCCGGGGGAGTCACCGGGGAGCTGTTTTTT	-	TRBJ2-2	TRBV29-1	-
CASSLVTGVYHEQYF	TGCGCCAGCAGCTTAGTAACGGGAGTCTACCACGAGCAGTACTTC	-	TRBJ2-7	TRBV5-1	-
CASRWTAMNTEAFF	TGTGCCAGCAGGTGGACAGCCATGAACACTGAAGCTTTCTTT	few	TRBJ1-1	TRBV11-3	-
CASSLLLSGTEAFF	TGTGCCAGCAGCTTACTATTATCCGGCACTGAAGCTTTCTTT	-	TRBJ1-1	TRBV7-9	-
CASAAGGGDTQYF	TGTGCCAGCGCGGCTGGGGGCGGAGATACGCAGTATTTT	-	TRBJ2-3	TRBV7-3	-
CASSLNGLTIPSYTF	TGTGCCAGCAGCTTGAACGGCCTCACTATCCCTAGCTACACCTTC	-	TRBJ1-2	TRBV5-4	-
CASSLGPGSGETQYF	TGCGCCAGCAGCTTGGGGCCGGGGTCGGGAGAGACCCAGTACTTC	once	TRBJ2-5	TRBV5-1	-
CASSELVTEAFF	TGTGCCAGCAGCGAGCTGGTGACTGAAGCTTTCTTT	-	TRBJ1-1	TRBV7-9	-